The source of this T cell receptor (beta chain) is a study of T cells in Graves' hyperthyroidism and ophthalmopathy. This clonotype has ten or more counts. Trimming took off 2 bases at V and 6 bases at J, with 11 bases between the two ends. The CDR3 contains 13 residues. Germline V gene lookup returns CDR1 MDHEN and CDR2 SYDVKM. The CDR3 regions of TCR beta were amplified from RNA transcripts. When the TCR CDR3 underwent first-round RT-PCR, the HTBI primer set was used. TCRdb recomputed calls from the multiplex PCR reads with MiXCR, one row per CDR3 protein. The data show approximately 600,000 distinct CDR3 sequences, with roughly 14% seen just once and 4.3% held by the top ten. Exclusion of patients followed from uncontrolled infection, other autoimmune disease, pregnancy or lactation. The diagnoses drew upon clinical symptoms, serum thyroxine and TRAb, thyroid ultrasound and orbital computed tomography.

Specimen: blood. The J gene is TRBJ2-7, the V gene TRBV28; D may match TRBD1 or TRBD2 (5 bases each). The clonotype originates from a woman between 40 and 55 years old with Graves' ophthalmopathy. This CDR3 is CASSLPAGSEQYF. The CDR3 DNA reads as TGTGCCAGCAGTTTACCTGCAGGGAGCGAGCAGTACTTC.